This T cell receptor (beta chain) was captured by sequencing in a study of naive and memory T cell subsets. The beta constant-region primer was an equimolar mix of two oligonucleotides covering TRBC1 and TRBC2. Four rounds of PCR amplified the ligated cDNA using nested alpha and beta constant-region primers plus SP2. Each CDR3 protein is one row after TCRdb ran MiXCR on the UMI-ligation and nested PCR reads. The data show tens of thousands of distinct CDR3 sequences, with 10% to 12% seen just once and 0.12% to 0.15% held by the top ten. Study findings and constraints: A few larger clonotypes appeared in naive repertoires, especially CD8, possibly memory cells re-expressing CD45RA.

CDR3 size: 13 residues. Trimming shortened V by 2 bases and J by 3 bases, and 8 bases separated the two germline ends. Germline V CDR1 and CDR2: GTSNPN, SVGIG (reference sequence). This clonotype was seen at least ten times. As yet, its antigen is unknown. This chain connects TRBV30 to TRBJ2-1, with D hard to call. The sequenced sample was naive CD4+ T cells from blood. This TCR derives from a human donor in good health. The CDR3 loop is CAWSKTGYNEQFF. The DNA of the CDR3 is TGTGCCTGGAGTAAAACGGGCTACAATGAGCAGTTCTTC.